This T cell receptor (beta chain) was recovered during a study of blood T cell repertoires in COVID-19. Study-wide background: Sites across the United States, Italy and Spain contributed samples from acute and convalescent COVID-19. In each case, the material was cDNA or gDNA derived from T cells, B-cell-depleted T cells, or PBMCs.

CDR3 size: 14 residues. Looked up from germline, CDR1 is LNHDA and CDR2 is SQIVND (reference sequence). V gave up 5 bases and J gave up 0 bases, with 8 bases separating them. Original handling: Amplified reference gene primers provided the basis for estimating nucleated cell counts. This table comes from immunoSEQ multiplex PCR, and its TCRdb copy is limited to in-frame clones, with some not included. The V and J calls and clone size were taken over from that table, and D and trimming were inferred from the DNA. The profile shows about 43,000 clones, approximately 90% of them singletons. The V and J genes are TRBV19 and TRBJ2-4; D remains ambiguous. This clonotype originated in a human donor in a cohort sampled during active COVID-19. The specimen was peripheral blood. DNA of the CDR3: TGTGCCAGTAGTGCCGAGATAGCCAAAAACATTCAGTACTTC. It encodes CASSAEIAKNIQYF.